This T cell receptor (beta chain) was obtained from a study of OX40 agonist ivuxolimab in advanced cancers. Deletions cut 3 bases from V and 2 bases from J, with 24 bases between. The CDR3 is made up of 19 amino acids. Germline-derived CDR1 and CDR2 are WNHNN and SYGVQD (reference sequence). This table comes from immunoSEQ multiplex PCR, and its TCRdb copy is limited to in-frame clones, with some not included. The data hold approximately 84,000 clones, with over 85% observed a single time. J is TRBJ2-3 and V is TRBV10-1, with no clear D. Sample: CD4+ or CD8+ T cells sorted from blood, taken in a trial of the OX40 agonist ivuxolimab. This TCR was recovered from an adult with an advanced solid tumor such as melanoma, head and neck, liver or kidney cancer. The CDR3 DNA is TGCGCCAGCAGTGACCTTCTTCCAAACCCAACGTCGTTCACAGATACGCAGTATTTT. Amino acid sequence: CASSDLLPNPTSFTDTQYF.